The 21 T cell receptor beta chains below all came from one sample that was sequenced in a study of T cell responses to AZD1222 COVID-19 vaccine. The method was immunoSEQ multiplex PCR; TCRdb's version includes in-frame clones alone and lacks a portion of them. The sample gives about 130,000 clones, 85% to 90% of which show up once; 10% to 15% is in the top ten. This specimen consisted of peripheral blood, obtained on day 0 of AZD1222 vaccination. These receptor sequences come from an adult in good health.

CDR3 bases: TGTGCCAGTAGTATAGAGGGCTATCAGCCCCAGCATTTT. It codes for CASSIEGYQPQHF. The V call is TRBV19, the J call TRBJ1-5, with D hard to call. The CDR3 sequence is 13 residues long. V was shortened by 0 bases and J by 5 bases, with 5 bases between the two germline ends. CDR1 LNHDA and CDR2 SQIVND come from the germline V gene (reference sequence).

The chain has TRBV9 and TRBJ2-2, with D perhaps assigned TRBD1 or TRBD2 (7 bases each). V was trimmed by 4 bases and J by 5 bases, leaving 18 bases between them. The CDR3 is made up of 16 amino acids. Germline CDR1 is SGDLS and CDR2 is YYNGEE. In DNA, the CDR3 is TGTGCCAGCAGCCAGACGACAGGGAGGGGGACCGGGGAGCTGTTTTTT. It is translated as CASSQTTGRGTGELFF.

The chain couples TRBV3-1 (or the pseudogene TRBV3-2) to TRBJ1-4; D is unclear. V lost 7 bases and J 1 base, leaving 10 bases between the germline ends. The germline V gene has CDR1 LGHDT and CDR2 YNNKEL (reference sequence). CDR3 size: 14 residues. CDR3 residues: CASTRGETNEKLFF. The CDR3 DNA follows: TGTGCCAGCACCCGTGGGGAAACTAATGAAAAACTGTTTTTT.

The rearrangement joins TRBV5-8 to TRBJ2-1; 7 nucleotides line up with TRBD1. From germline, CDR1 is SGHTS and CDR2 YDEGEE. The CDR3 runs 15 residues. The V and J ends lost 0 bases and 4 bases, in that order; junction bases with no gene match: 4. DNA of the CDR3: TGTGCCAGCAGCTTGGGACAGGGACGATACAATGAGCAGTTCTTC. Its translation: CASSLGQGRYNEQFF.

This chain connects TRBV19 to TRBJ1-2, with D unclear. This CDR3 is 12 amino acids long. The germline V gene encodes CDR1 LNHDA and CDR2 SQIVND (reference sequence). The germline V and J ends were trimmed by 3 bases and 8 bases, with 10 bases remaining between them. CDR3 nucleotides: TGTGCCAGTAGTATCTCGGAATGGGGCTACACCTTC. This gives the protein CASSISEWGYTF. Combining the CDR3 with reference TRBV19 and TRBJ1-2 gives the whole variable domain DGGITQSPKYLFRKEGQNVTLSCEQNLNHDAMYWYRQDPGQGLRLIYYSQIVNDFQKGDIAEGYSVSREKKESFPLTVTSAQKNPTAFYLCASSISEWGYTFGSGTRLTVV.

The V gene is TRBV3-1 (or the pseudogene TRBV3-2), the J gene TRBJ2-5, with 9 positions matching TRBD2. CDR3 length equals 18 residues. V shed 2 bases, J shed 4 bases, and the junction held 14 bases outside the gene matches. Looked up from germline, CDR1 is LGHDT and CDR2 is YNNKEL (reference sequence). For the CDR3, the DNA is TGTGCCAGCAGCCAAAGAATACGTAGGACTAGCGCGCGAGAGACCCAGTACTTC. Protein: CASSQRIRRTSARETQYF.

The DNA for the CDR3 is TGTGCCAGCAGCTTAACTTGGGGGACTGAGCAGTACTTC. Translating it yields CASSLTWGTEQYF. V and J are TRBV7-3 and TRBJ2-7; D perhaps matches TRBD2 (6 bases). Trimming removed 0 bases at V and 7 bases at J, with 10 bases between. CDR1 is SGHTA, CDR2 FQGTGA, per germline. The CDR3 has 13 amino acids.

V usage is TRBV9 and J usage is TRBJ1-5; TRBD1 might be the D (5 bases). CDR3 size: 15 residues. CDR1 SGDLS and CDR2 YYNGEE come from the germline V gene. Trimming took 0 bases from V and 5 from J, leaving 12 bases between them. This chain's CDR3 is CASSVGLGGYQPQHF. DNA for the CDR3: TGTGCCAGCAGCGTAGGTCTTGGGGGTTATCAGCCCCAGCATTTT.

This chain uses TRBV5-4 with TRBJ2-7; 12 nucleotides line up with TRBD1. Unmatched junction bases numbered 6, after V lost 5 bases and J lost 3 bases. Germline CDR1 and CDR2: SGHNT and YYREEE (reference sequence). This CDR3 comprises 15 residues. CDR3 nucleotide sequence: TGTGCCAGCAGGAGGGGACAGGGGGCGAACTACGAGCAGTACTTC. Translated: CASRRGQGANYEQYF.

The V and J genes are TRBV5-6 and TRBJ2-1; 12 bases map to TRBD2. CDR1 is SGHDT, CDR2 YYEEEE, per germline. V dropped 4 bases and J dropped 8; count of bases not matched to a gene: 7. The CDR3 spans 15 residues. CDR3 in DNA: TGTGCCAGCAGCAGACTAGCGGGAGAAGGTCATGAGCAGTTCTTC. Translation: CASSRLAGEGHEQFF.

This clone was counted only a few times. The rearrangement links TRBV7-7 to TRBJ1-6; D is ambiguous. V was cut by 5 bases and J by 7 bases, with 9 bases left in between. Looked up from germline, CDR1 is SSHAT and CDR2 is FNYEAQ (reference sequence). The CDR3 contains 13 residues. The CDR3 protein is CASSLTLNSPLHF. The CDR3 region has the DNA TGTGCCAGCAGCCTCACACTCAATTCACCCCTCCACTTT.

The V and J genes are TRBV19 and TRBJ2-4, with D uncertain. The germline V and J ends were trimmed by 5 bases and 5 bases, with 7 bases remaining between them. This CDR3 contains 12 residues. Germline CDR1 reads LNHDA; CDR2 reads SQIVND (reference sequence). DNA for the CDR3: TGTGCCAGTAGTTTCATACAAAACATTCAGTACTTC. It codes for CASSFIQNIQYF.

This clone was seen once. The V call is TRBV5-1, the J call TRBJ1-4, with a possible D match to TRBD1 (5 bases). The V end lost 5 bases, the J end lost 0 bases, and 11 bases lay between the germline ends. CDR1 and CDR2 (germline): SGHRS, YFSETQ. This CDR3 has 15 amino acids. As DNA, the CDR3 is TGCGCCAGCAGTCCAGGGATTACAACTAATGAAAAACTGTTTTTT. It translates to CASSPGITTNEKLFF.

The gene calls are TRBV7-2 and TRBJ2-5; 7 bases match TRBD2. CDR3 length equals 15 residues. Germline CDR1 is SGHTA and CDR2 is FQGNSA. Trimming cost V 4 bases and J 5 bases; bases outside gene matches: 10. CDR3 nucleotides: TGTGCCAGCAGCTACGGGGGAGGGCTTAAGGAGACCCAGTACTTC. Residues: CASSYGGGLKETQYF. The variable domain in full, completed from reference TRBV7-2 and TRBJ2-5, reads GAGVSQSPSNKVTEKGKDVELRCDPISGHTALYWYRQSLGQGLEFLIYFQGNSAPDKSGLPSDRFSAERTGGSVSTLTIQRTQQEDSAVYLCASSYGGGLKETQYFGPGTRLLVL.

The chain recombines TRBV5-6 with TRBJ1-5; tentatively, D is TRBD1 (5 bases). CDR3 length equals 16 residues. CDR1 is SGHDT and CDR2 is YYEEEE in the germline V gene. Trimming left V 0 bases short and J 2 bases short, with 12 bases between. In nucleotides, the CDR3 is TGTGCCAGCAGCTTGGACTCCGGGGGTGGCAATCAGCCCCAGCATTTT. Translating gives CASSLDSGGGNQPQHF.

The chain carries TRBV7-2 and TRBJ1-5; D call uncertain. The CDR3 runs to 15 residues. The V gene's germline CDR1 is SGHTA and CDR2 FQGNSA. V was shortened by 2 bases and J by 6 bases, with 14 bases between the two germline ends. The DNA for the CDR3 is TGTGCCAGCAGCTTATGGGGTTCGGATGTTCAGCCCCAGCATTTT. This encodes CASSLWGSDVQPQHF. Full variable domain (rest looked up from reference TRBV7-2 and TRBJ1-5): GAGVSQSPSNKVTEKGKDVELRCDPISGHTALYWYRQSLGQGLEFLIYFQGNSAPDKSGLPSDRFSAERTGGSVSTLTIQRTQQEDSAVYLCASSLWGSDVQPQHFGDGTRLSIL.

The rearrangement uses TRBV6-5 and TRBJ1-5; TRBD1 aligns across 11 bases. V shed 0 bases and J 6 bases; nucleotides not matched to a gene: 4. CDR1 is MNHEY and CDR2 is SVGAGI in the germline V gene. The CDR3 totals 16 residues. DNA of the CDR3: TGTGCCAGCAGTTACTCGAGGACAGGGGGCCTTCAGCCCCAGCATTTT. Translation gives CASSYSRTGGLQPQHF.

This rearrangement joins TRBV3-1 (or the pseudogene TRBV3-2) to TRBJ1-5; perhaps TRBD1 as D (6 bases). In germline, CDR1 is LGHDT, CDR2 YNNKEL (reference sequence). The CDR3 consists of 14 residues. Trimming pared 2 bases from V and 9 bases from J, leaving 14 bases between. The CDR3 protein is CASSQKEGGRPQHF. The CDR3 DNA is TGTGCCAGCAGCCAAAAGGAAGGGGGGAGGCCCCAGCATTTT.

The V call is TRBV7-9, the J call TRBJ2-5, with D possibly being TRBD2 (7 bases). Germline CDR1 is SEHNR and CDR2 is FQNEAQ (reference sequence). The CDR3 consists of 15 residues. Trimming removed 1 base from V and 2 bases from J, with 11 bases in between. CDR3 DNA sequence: TGTGCCAGCAGCTTAGGAGGGGGGGCTCAAGAGACCCAGTACTTC. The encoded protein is CASSLGGGAQETQYF. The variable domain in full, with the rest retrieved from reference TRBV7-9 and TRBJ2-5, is DTGVSQNPRHKITKRGQNVTFRCDPISEHNRLYWYRQTLGQGPEFLTYFQNEAQLEKSRLLSDRFSAERPKGSFSTLEIQRTEQGDSAMYLCASSLGGGAQETQYFGPGTRLLVL.

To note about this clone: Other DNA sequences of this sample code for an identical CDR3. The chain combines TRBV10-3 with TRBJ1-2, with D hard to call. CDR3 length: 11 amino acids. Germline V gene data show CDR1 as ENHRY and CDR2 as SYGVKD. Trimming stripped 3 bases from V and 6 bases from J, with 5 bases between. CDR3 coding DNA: TGTGCCATCAGTGAAGGTAATGGCTACACCTTC. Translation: CAISEGNGYTF.

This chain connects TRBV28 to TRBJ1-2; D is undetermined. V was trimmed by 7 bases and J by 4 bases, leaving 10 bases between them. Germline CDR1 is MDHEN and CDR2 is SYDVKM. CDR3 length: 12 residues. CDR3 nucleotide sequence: TGTGCCAGCAATAGGGTCCTCTATGGCTACACCTTC. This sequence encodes CASNRVLYGYTF.